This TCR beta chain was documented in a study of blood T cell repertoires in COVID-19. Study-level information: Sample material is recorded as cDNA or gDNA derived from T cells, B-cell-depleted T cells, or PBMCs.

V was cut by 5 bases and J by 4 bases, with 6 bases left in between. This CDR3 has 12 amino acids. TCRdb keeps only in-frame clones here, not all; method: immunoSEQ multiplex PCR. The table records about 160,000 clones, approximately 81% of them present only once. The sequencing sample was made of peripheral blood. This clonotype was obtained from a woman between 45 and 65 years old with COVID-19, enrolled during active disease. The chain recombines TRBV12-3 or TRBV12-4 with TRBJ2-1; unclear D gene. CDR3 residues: CASSPQYNEQFF. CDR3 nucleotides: TGTGCCAGCAGTCCTCAGTACAATGAGCAGTTCTTC.